A single sample is the source of the 20 T cell receptor beta chains below, sequenced in a study of radiation and T cells in renal cell carcinoma. The assay was immunoSEQ multiplex PCR, and TCRdb's table has in-frame clones only and misses some. The table has 130,000 to 150,000 clones, 70% to 90% seen once. The time point is: blood 4 weeks post-SBRT, at nephrectomy. Treatment in this sample: 15 Gy SBRT to primary tumor, nephrectomy 4 weeks later. The specimen was blood, collected from a patient whose treatment included radiotherapy and nephrectomy. Receptors were obtained from a woman between 45 and 65 years old with renal cell carcinoma.

The chain links TRBV6-5 to TRBJ2-5; tentatively, D is TRBD1 or TRBD2 (5 bases each). Trimming cost V 5 bases and J 5 bases, with 15 bases left between them. Germline lookup yields CDR1 MNHEY and CDR2 SVGAGI. The CDR3 is 14 amino acids. The CDR3 DNA is TGTGCCAGCAGTATGGGGACGTCACGGGAGACCCAGTACTTC. Protein sequence: CASSMGTSRETQYF.

The V gene is TRBV6-6, the J gene TRBJ1-4, with 9 bases that match TRBD1. The V and J ends lost 4 bases and 6 bases, in that order; junction bases with no gene match: 9. The CDR3 is 16 amino acids. CDR1 and CDR2 from the germline V gene are MNHNY and SVGAGI (reference sequence). The CDR3 loop reads CASSFDRGFEDEKLFF. In DNA form, the CDR3 reads TGTGCCAGCAGTTTTGACAGGGGGTTCGAAGATGAAAAACTGTTTTTT.

V usage is TRBV27 and J usage is TRBJ1-2; 11 nucleotides agree with TRBD1. Germline CDR1 and CDR2: MNHEY and SMNVEV (reference sequence). This CDR3 has 15 amino acids. V lost 5 bases, J lost 4 bases, and 6 bases stayed unmatched. The CDR3 coding sequence is TGTGCCAGCAGTGAAGCCGGGACAGGGGGCTATGGCTACACCTTC. Translated: CASSEAGTGGYGYTF.

This chain joins TRBV6-5 and TRBJ2-7; D not resolved. Germline CDR1 MNHEY, CDR2 SVGAGI. The CDR3 consists of 13 residues. The V end was cut by 2 bases, the J end by 10 bases, with 15 bases between. CDR3 sequence reads: CASSYGERFSQYF. The CDR3 DNA reads as TGTGCCAGCAGTTACGGGGAAAGGTTCTCCCAGTACTTC.

The V call is TRBV27, the J call TRBJ2-1; 12 bases fit TRBD2. The CDR3 length is 18 residues. Looked up from germline, CDR1 is MNHEY and CDR2 is SMNVEV (reference sequence). V trimming: 6 bases; J trimming: 6 bases; junction bases outside the gene matches: 15. CDR3 in DNA: TGTGCCAGCAGCCTGAGGGAACCGGGACTAGCGGGCTTCAATGAGCAGTTCTTC. Its translation is CASSLREPGLAGFNEQFF.

Only a few counts were recorded for this clone. The CDR3 DNA is TGTGCCAGCAGTTACCGAGGGCAGGTGATTACTGAAGCTTTCTTT. Protein sequence: CASSYRGQVITEAFF. The V call is TRBV6-5, the J call TRBJ1-1; D remains ambiguous. Germline V gene lookup returns CDR1 MNHEY and CDR2 SVGAGI. This CDR3 comprises 15 residues. V was pared by 2 bases and J by 5 bases, with 15 bases between.

This clone was seen once. V and J are TRBV4-3 and TRBJ2-7; 12 bases are shared with TRBD1. Losses at the gene ends were 4 bases for V and 7 bases for J; bases not matched to a gene: 5. Germline V lookup: CDR1 LGHNA, CDR2 YSLEER. This CDR3 comprises 14 residues. This chain's CDR3 is CASSRRDRGLEQYF. The CDR3 bases are TGCGCCAGCAGCCGGAGGGACAGGGGGCTTGAGCAGTACTTC.

The CDR3 region has the DNA TGTGCCAGCAGCGCTTTCCAGGGTAACCAAGAGACCCAGTACTTC. Protein sequence: CASSAFQGNQETQYF. The gene calls are TRBV9 and TRBJ2-5; TRBD1 is a possible D gene (5 bases). The CDR3 consists of 15 residues. V lost 3 bases, J lost 0 bases, and 12 bases lay in between. From germline, CDR1 is SGDLS and CDR2 YYNGEE.

The CDR3 spells CASSESPDSEQYF. The CDR3 DNA follows: TGCGCCAGCAGTGAGTCTCCGGACTCCGAGCAGTACTTC. The rearrangement uses TRBV10-1 and TRBJ2-7, with D possibly TRBD2 on 5 matching bases. V lost 0 bases and J lost 6, with 9 bases in between. Germline V lookup: CDR1 WNHNN, CDR2 SYGVQD (reference sequence). CDR3 length: 13 residues.

J is TRBJ1-3 and V is TRBV6-6; possible D gene TRBD1, 5 bases. The germline V and J ends were trimmed by 4 bases and 1 base, with 11 bases remaining between them. Germline V gene lookup returns CDR1 MNHNY and CDR2 SVGAGI (reference sequence). CDR3 length: 15 amino acids. For the CDR3, the DNA is TGTGCCAGCAGTTCCCCGACAGCTTCTGGAAACACCATATATTTT. This encodes CASSSPTASGNTIYF.

This clone came up a few times. This chain joins TRBV20-1 and TRBJ1-1; no clear D gene. This CDR3 spans 11 amino acids. V shed 2 bases and J shed 4 bases, with 5 bases lying between them. Germline V CDR1 and CDR2: DFQATT, SNEGSKA (reference sequence). The CDR3 reads CSARQATEAFF. For the CDR3, the DNA is TGCAGTGCTAGACAGGCCACTGAAGCTTTCTTT.

CDR3 nucleotide sequence: TGTGCCAGTAGTCTACTCGGAGTGAACACTGAAGCTTTCTTT. This translates into CASSLLGVNTEAFF. This chain links TRBV19 with TRBJ1-1; unclear D gene. CDR1 LNHDA and CDR2 SQIVND come from the germline V gene (reference sequence). The V and J ends lost 5 bases and 0 bases respectively, with 10 bases between them. CDR3 length equals 14 residues. Combining the CDR3 with reference TRBV19 and TRBJ1-1 gives the whole variable domain DGGITQSPKYLFRKEGQNVTLSCEQNLNHDAMYWYRQDPGQGLRLIYYSQIVNDFQKGDIAEGYSVSREKKESFPLTVTSAQKNPTAFYLCASSLLGVNTEAFFGQGTRLTVV.

The chain is built from TRBV18 and TRBJ1-4; TRBD1 matches at 7 bases. This CDR3 region has 15 residues. Germline values: CDR1 KGHSH, CDR2 LQKENI. The V gene end was trimmed by 3 bases and the J gene end by 7 bases; junction bases not matched to a gene: 8. The CDR3 region is CASSPVGQAGEKLFF. DNA for the CDR3: TGTGCCAGCTCACCTGTAGGACAGGCCGGTGAAAAACTGTTTTTT.

The chain is built from TRBV7-2 and TRBJ1-1; 9 bases map to TRBD1. Germline V lookup: CDR1 SGHTA, CDR2 FQGNSA. The CDR3 consists of 14 residues. Trimming took 5 bases from V and 3 from J; bases not matched to a gene: 4. The CDR3 sequence: CASSLRTGDTEAFF. In DNA form, the CDR3 reads TGTGCCAGCAGCCTGCGGACAGGGGACACTGAAGCTTTCTTT. The whole variable domain, remainder taken from reference TRBV7-2 and TRBJ1-1, is GAGVSQSPSNKVTEKGKDVELRCDPISGHTALYWYRQSLGQGLEFLIYFQGNSAPDKSGLPSDRFSAERTGGSVSTLTIQRTQQEDSAVYLCASSLRTGDTEAFFGQGTRLTVV.

V usage is TRBV15 and J usage is TRBJ2-4; D is possibly TRBD1 or TRBD2 (6 bases each). The CDR3 is made up of 17 amino acids. Germline V gene data show CDR1 as LNHNV and CDR2 as YYDKDF (reference sequence). V dropped 5 bases and J dropped 0 bases, with 17 bases sitting between them. The CDR3 here is CATSPKRGELAKNIQYF. The CDR3 DNA follows: TGTGCCACCAGCCCTAAAAGGGGGGAACTAGCCAAAAACATTCAGTACTTC.

This rearrangement joins TRBV10-3 to TRBJ1-1, with D unclear. V lost 2 bases and J lost 3, with 10 bases in between. Germline-derived CDR1 and CDR2 are ENHRY and SYGVKD. CDR3 length: 14 amino acids. The CDR3 loop reads CAISEGPRDTEAFF. The DNA of the CDR3 is TGTGCCATCAGTGAGGGCCCGAGGGACACTGAAGCTTTCTTT.

This chain links TRBV4-2 with TRBJ2-5, with TRBD2 identical over 9 bases. The length of the CDR3 is 19 residues. In germline, CDR1 is LGHNA, CDR2 YNFKEQ. Trimming took 1 base from V and 4 from J; bases not matched to a gene: 16. Here the CDR3 DNA reads TGTGCCAGCAGCCAAGTCCTTATCTCGTCGCGGGAGGGGGTAGAGACCCAGTACTTC. Its protein product is CASSQVLISSREGVETQYF.

The chain uses TRBV28 and TRBJ1-2; D might be TRBD1 (5 bases). The germline V gene has CDR1 MDHEN and CDR2 SYDVKM. Trimming took off 4 bases at V and 0 bases at J, with 15 bases between the two ends. The CDR3 has 16 residues. The CDR3 DNA sequence: TGTGCCAGCAGTTCGGACTGGGACCCAGCTAACTATGGCTACACCTTC. Translating gives CASSSDWDPANYGYTF.

This clone has more than one count but fewer than ten. V is TRBV6-5 and J is TRBJ1-2; D is perhaps TRBD1 (5 bases). Trimming removed 1 base at V and 6 bases at J, with 12 bases between. The germline V gene encodes CDR1 MNHEY and CDR2 SVGAGI. The CDR3 totals 14 residues. The CDR3 DNA reads TGTGCCAGCAGTTACTTTCAGGCAGGGCATGGCTACACCTTC. Encoded protein: CASSYFQAGHGYTF.

V and J are TRBV29-1 and TRBJ1-1; no clear D gene. V dropped 4 bases and J dropped 1 base, with 10 bases sitting between them. This CDR3 has 13 amino acids. Germline lookup yields CDR1 SQVTM and CDR2 ANQGSEA. This CDR3 is CSVAIGPNTEAFF. The CDR3 coding sequence is TGCAGCGTTGCCATCGGACCGAACACTGAAGCTTTCTTT.